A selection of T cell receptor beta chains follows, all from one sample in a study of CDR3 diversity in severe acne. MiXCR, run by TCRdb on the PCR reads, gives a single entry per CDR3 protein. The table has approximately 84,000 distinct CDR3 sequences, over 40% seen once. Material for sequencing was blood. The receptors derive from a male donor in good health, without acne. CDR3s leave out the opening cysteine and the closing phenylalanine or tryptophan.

CDR3 protein: ASSSRTGGRNEQF
V gene: TRBV13
J gene: TRBJ2-1

CDR3 protein: ASSIAGGGYQPQH
V gene: TRBV19
J gene: TRBJ1-5

CDR3 protein: SASSPWSSGEQY
V gene: TRBV20-1
J gene: TRBJ2-3

CDR3 protein: ASSLGKRGGRADTQY
V gene: TRBV7-6
J gene: TRBJ2-3

CDR3 protein: ATSDLLTGGLGYT
V gene: TRBV24-1
J gene: TRBJ1-2

CDR3 protein: ASSDGGANTEAF
V gene: TRBV25-1
J gene: TRBJ1-1

CDR3 protein: ASSFSTEGLAAKSNTGELF
V gene: TRBV9
J gene: TRBJ2-2

CDR3 protein: TSRPYEQY
V gene: TRBV25-1
J gene: TRBJ2-7

CDR3 protein: SARDPGGGRRTGELF
V gene: TRBV20-1
J gene: TRBJ2-2

CDR3 protein: ASSLEAANYGYT
V gene: TRBV5-1
J gene: TRBJ1-2

CDR3 protein: ASSQRDRAGAF
V gene: TRBV19
J gene: TRBJ1-1

CDR3 protein: ASSDIYNEQF
V gene: TRBV6-4
J gene: TRBJ2-1

CDR3 protein: ASRGDRPVEAF
V gene: TRBV25-1
J gene: TRBJ1-1

CDR3 protein: ASSIVPSGKEETQY
V gene: TRBV19
J gene: TRBJ2-5

CDR3 protein: ASSRRTGGELGEQY
V gene: TRBV7-9
J gene: TRBJ2-7

CDR3 protein: ASSIDRGTGNEQY
V gene: TRBV12-3/TRBV12-4
J gene: TRBJ2-7

CDR3 protein: ASSLADRGFGQF
V gene: TRBV13
J gene: TRBJ2-1

CDR3 protein: ASSQALAGEADTQY
V gene: TRBV4-1
J gene: TRBJ2-3

CDR3 protein: SARFMAETQY
V gene: TRBV20-1
J gene: .

CDR3 protein: SASDAGVYEQY
V gene: TRBV20-1
J gene: TRBJ2-7

CDR3 protein: ATSAHGQGYTEAF
V gene: TRBV24-1
J gene: TRBJ1-1

CDR3 protein: AAGQNNQPQH
V gene: TRBV10-3
J gene: TRBJ1-5

CDR3 protein: SAPGGSRRTEAF
V gene: TRBV20-1
J gene: TRBJ1-1

CDR3 protein: SARVPSGRKTQY
V gene: TRBV20-1
J gene: TRBJ2-5

CDR3 protein: ASSPGPKNSPLH
V gene: TRBV7-9
J gene: TRBJ1-6

CDR3 protein: ASSYRQTGAF
V gene: TRBV6-5
J gene: TRBJ1-1

CDR3 protein: AISELGANTEAF
V gene: TRBV10-3
J gene: TRBJ1-1